These T cell receptor beta chains were read from a single sample in a study of T-cell memory formation after mild COVID-19. One entry per CDR3 protein results from TCRdb running MiXCR on the 5' RACE reads. Here the sample spans 400,000 to 500,000 distinct CDR3 sequences, roughly 20% being singletons. The sequencing sample was made of PBMCs or a T cell subset sorted from them (not recorded which). These receptors were obtained from an adult woman who had mild COVID-19 (a few samples of this study predate the infection). Cell type and time point are not known. The CDR3 runs from the conserved cysteine through the conserved F or W. D genes are given only for firm matches. Clone sizes are given selectively: once, few, many, or a class where the clone is expanded.

d_gene,v_gene,abundance,j_gene,CDR3nt,CDR3aa
TRBD1,TRBV5-1,few,TRBJ2-5,TGCGCCAGCAGCCCCCAAAACCAGGGGGAAGGGACCCAGTACTTC,CASSPQNQGEGTQYF
NA,TRBV9,many,TRBJ1-6,TGTGCCAGCAGCGAGGGGAGCTCCTATAATTCACCCCTCCACTTT,CASSEGSSYNSPLHF
NA,TRBV27,NA,TRBJ1-1,TGTGCCAGCAGTCTAGTCCACTCGGGACAAAAGGGGACTGAAGCTTTCTTT,CASSLVHSGQKGTEAFF
TRBD1,TRBV5-1,NA,TRBJ2-1,TGCGCCAGCAGCACGGGACAGGGGGCGGGTGAGCAGTTCTTC,CASSTGQGAGEQFF
TRBD1,TRBV2,NA,TRBJ2-2,TGTGCCAGCAGGACAGGGCGTGGCACCGGGGAGCTGTTTTTT,CASRTGRGTGELFF
TRBD2,TRBV5-1,few,TRBJ2-3,TGCGCCAGCAGCGACGGGACTAGCGGGGGCAGGGGCACAGATACGCAGTATTTT,CASSDGTSGGRGTDTQYF
TRBD1,TRBV15,NA,TRBJ2-2,TGTGCCACCACCTCCGGGACAGGGGGAACCGGGGAGCTGTTTTTT,CATTSGTGGTGELFF
NA,TRBV9,NA,TRBJ1-4,TGTGCCAGCAGCGCACCGGGGGGGGCCCGTCGTAATGAAAAACTGTTTTTT,CASSAPGGARRNEKLFF
TRBD1,TRBV7-9,NA,TRBJ2-3,TGTGCCAGCAGTTCCGGGACAGGACCAGATACGCAGTATTTT,CASSSGTGPDTQYF
TRBD1,TRBV7-8,NA,TRBJ2-3,TGTGCCAGCAGCTTAGAGTGGGGACAGGGAACAGATACGCAGTATTTT,CASSLEWGQGTDTQYF
TRBD2,TRBV9,few,TRBJ2-1,TGTGCCAGCAGCGATAGCGGGGCCGTGTACAATGAGCAGTTCTTC,CASSDSGAVYNEQFF
TRBD2,TRBV5-1,NA,TRBJ2-7,TGCGCCAGCAGCCAAACGACTAGCGGGAACTACGAGCAGTACTTC,CASSQTTSGNYEQYF
NA,TRBV4-3,NA,TRBJ2-2,TGCGCCAGCAGCCAAGAGGCGGGAAGCCCCACCGGGGAGCTGTTTTTT,CASSQEAGSPTGELFF
TRBD2,TRBV6-2/TRBV6-3,many,TRBJ2-1,TGTGCCAGCAGTTATCGGGACCCGGGGGGGTACAATGAGCAGTTCTTC,CASSYRDPGGYNEQFF
TRBD2,TRBV18,NA,TRBJ2-5,TGTGCCAGCTCACCCACGACCCTAGCGGGAGCGACCCAAGAGACCCAGTACTTC,CASSPTTLAGATQETQYF
NA,TRBV9,few,TRBJ2-2,TGTGCCAGCAGTCGGAGCCTGGAGCTTACCGGGGAGCTGTTTTTT,CASSRSLELTGELFF
TRBD2,TRBV19,NA,TRBJ2-3,TGTGCCAGTGGGCTAGCGGGCAGCACAGATACGCAGTATTTT,CASGLAGSTDTQYF
NA,TRBV6-1,NA,TRBJ1-5,TGTGCCAGCAGTCAAAGTCCCGGGGTCGGCCAGCCCCAGCATTTT,CASSQSPGVGQPQHF
NA,TRBV9,NA,TRBJ1-1,TGTGCCAGCAGCGTTGCGGCCAGCTTTGGAACTGAAGCTTTCTTT,CASSVAASFGTEAFF
NA,TRBV29-1,few,TRBJ2-1,TGCAGCGGTGAGAGGGGGACCAATGAGCAGTTCTTC,CSGERGTNEQFF
NA,TRBV12-3/TRBV12-4,NA,TRBJ2-7,TGTGCCAGCAGTCAGGACAGCAAATACGAGCAGTACTTC,CASSQDSKYEQYF
NA,TRBV30,NA,TRBJ2-1,TGTGCCTGGAATCTGGGGGGCAATGAGCAGTTCTTC,CAWNLGGNEQFF
NA,TRBV28,many,TRBJ2-3,TGTGCCAGCACGGGCTCAGATACGCAGTATTTT,CASTGSDTQYF
TRBD2,TRBV5-1,NA,TRBJ2-3,TGCGCCAGCAGCTTGGGAGCTAGCGGGAGCCCAGATACGCAGTATTTT,CASSLGASGSPDTQYF
TRBD2,TRBV5-1,NA,TRBJ2-5,TGCGCCAGCACCTTTGGTGGCGGGGGGGGACAAGAGACCCAGTACTTC,CASTFGGGGGQETQYF
NA,TRBV12-3/TRBV12-4,NA,TRBJ2-3,TGTGCCAGCAGTTTGGTCCAGGGAGCAGATACGCAGTATTTT,CASSLVQGADTQYF
NA,TRBV5-5,NA,TRBJ2-7,TGTGCCAGCAGCCCCCCGGGACGCGACTACGAGCAGTACTTC,CASSPPGRDYEQYF
NA,TRBV4-3,few,TRBJ1-1,TGCGCCAGCAGCCAAGATCGGACAGTTAATAATGAAGCTTTCTTT,CASSQDRTVNNEAFF
NA,TRBV12-3/TRBV12-4,once,TRBJ2-7,TGTGCCAGCAGCTACAGGGATGGAGGCTCCTACGAGCAGTACTTC,CASSYRDGGSYEQYF
TRBD1,TRBV27,few,TRBJ1-1,TGTGCCAGCAGTCCCCGGACAGGGGAGAGTGAAGCTTTCTTT,CASSPRTGESEAFF
NA,TRBV24-1,NA,TRBJ2-1,TGTGCCACCAGTCGGTCCTACAATGAGCAGTTCTTC,CATSRSYNEQFF